This T cell receptor beta chain was found in a study of CD4 T cells in relation to SARS-CoV-2 and coronaviruses. CD4+ T cells from unexposed donors were obtained before the COVID-19 pandemic (2011-2018). The table came from immunoSEQ multiplex PCR; TCRdb's copy has only in-frame clones and leaves some out. The profile covers about 68,000 clones, with 85% to 95% appearing a single time and approximately 0.2% taken by the ten largest. The clonotype comes from a human donor in good health. The sequencing sample was made of naive CD4+ T cells from PBMCs. Noted subset: naive CD4+ T cells isolated by negative enrichment.

CDR3: CASSVLAGGTDTQYF. The CDR3 nucleotides are TGTGCCAGCAGCGTACTAGCGGGGGGAACAGATACGCAGTATTTT. The chain is built from TRBV7-2 and TRBJ2-3; 12 bases are shared with TRBD2. The CDR3 is 15 residues long. With 5 bases clipped from V and 3 bases from J, the junction kept 3 bases outside the gene matches. CDR1 and CDR2 from the germline V gene are SGHTA and FQGNSA.